This TCR beta chain was sequenced for a study of post-analysis software for immune sequencing data. Study conclusions and caveats: Samples from one preparation batch, clustered by F measure, grouped strongly together. There were a few TRBV segments more frequent in patients than controls, and TRBV5-6, TRBV5-1 and TRBV20-1 were among them.

About this clonotype itself: Its antigen is undetermined.

Germline V gene lookup returns CDR1 SGHVS and CDR2 FQNEAQ. This CDR3 region has 14 residues. The V gene end was trimmed by 9 bases and the J gene end by 7 bases; junction bases not matched to a gene: 6. The TCR beta cDNA libraries carried unique molecular identifiers. TCRdb re-called the PCR reads through MiXCR, storing one row per CDR3 protein. The sample consists of around 440,000 distinct CDR3 sequences, over 35% of them appearing once. Sequencing was carried out using blood. J is TRBJ2-1 and V is TRBV7-8; 13 bases fit TRBD2. This TCR was recovered from a girl between 10 and 17 years old with multiple sclerosis. The CDR3 bases are TGTGCCAGTACTAGCGGGAGGGCCAGGAATGAGCAGTTCTTC. Translated, it gives CASTSGRARNEQFF.